This TCR beta chain was found in a study of control samples from healthy donors and cancer patients (TCRdb year 2020). On this clone itself: Its antigen is unknown. It has no much larger one-base neighbor in the sample; base qualities were not kept.

The library was made by the immunoSEQ multiplex PCR assay. TCRdb limited this immuneACCESS table to in-frame rearrangements with V and J called. A share of clones is missing; checked studies link under half to unresolved V genes, and the rest is unexplained. This sample comprises 30,000 or so clones, about 85% of them detected only once. The ten largest account for about 3.9% of the sample. CDR1 and CDR2 are read off the germline V gene as MGHRA and YSYEKL. From the cysteine through the phenylalanine, the CDR3 covers 14 amino acids. The retained sequence is limited to the CDR3, 42 bases, with the frame set at the first base. At the junction V is shortened by 1 base and J by 6 bases; bases outside the gene matches: 5.

Sequencing was performed on formalin-fixed, paraffin-embedded tissue. The source is a female donor with melanoma. In this chain, TRBV4-1 is recombined with TRBJ2-7, and TRBD2 matches 8 of the central bases. The nucleotides are TGCGCCAGCAGCCAAGCTCCAGCGGGGGCCGAGCAGTACTTC. The encoded protein is CASSQAPAGAEQYF.